The 14 T cell receptor beta chains presented below share a single source sample, sequenced in a study of response to subunit inactivated influenza vaccine. MiXCR, run by TCRdb on the RT-PCR reads, gives a single entry per CDR3 protein. This repertoire shows 590,000 or so distinct CDR3 sequences, 12% to 15% found once; its top ten account for approximately 7.6%. The sequencing used PBMCs from blood, collected approximately 15 days before vaccination. The receptors were sampled from a man aged 45-65 years who received an inactivated influenza vaccine.

In its sample, this clonotype was seen many times. The chain recombines TRBV11-2 with TRBJ2-3, with D tentatively TRBD1 (6 bases). There are 14 residues in the CDR3. Trimming pared 4 bases from V and 0 bases from J, leaving 8 bases between. From germline, CDR1 is SGHAT and CDR2 FQNNGV. As DNA, the CDR3 is TGTGCCAGCAGCTGGACAGCTAGCACAGATACGCAGTATTTT. It codes for CASSWTASTDTQYF.

The rearrangement uses TRBV7-2 and TRBJ2-3; either TRBD1 or TRBD2 may supply D (5 bases each). The germline V gene encodes CDR1 SGHTA and CDR2 FQGNSA. CDR3 length equals 15 residues. The V gene lost 0 bases and the J gene lost 3 bases, with 10 bases spanning the gap. The DNA of the CDR3 is TGTGCCAGCAGCTTAGCCGGGGCTGGGACAGATACGCAGTATTTT. It encodes CASSLAGAGTDTQYF.

Regarding this clonotype: It may be a read error: a sequence one base away is much more abundant. The conserved final phenylalanine or tryptophan is absent from the CDR3, which likely points to a read error. This chain links TRBV7-2 with TRBJ2-7, with D unresolved. Germline V gives CDR1 SGHTA, CDR2 FQGNSA. The CDR3 is 13 amino acids. The germline V and J ends were trimmed by 3 bases and 0 bases, with 6 bases remaining between them. The DNA of the CDR3 is TGTGCCAGCAGCTTCGCTAGCTCCTACGAGCAGTACCTC. It translates to CASSFASSYEQYL.

This clonotype was counted a few times. The chain carries TRBV12-3 or TRBV12-4 and TRBJ2-1, with TRBD1 identical over 9 bases. The CDR3 is 15 residues long. Trimming took 7 bases from V and 1 from J; bases not matched to a gene: 5. The CDR3 nucleotides read TGTGCCAGCACCCGGGGACAGGGATCCTACAATGAGCAGTTCTTC. As protein: CASTRGQGSYNEQFF.

The V gene is TRBV6-1, the J gene TRBJ2-7; D may be TRBD1 (6 bases). The CDR3 spans 13 residues. The germline V gene has CDR1 MNHNS and CDR2 SASEGT. Between the trimmed V and J ends, which lost 7 bases and 1 base, there was a span of 11 bases. The CDR3 sequence is CASNRAPSYEQYF. The CDR3 region has the DNA TGTGCCAGCAACAGGGCGCCATCCTACGAGCAGTACTTC.

The chain has TRBV28 and TRBJ1-4; D not certain. Deletions cut 7 bases from V and 4 bases from J, with 16 bases between. Germline assignment: CDR1 MDHEN and CDR2 SYDVKM. The CDR3 is made up of 15 amino acids. The CDR3 DNA follows: TGTGCCAGCACCGCCCCGGACGTCGGTAATGAAAAACTGTTTTTT. Translation gives CASTAPDVGNEKLFF.

This clonotype was detected only a few times. The rearrangement uses TRBV4-2 and TRBJ1-6, with unresolved D. CDR1 is LGHNA, CDR2 YNFKEQ, per germline. The CDR3 has 18 residues. V was shortened by 2 bases and J by 3 bases, with 17 bases between the two germline ends. The CDR3 coding sequence is TGTGCCAGCAGCCAATCGGGTGGTTCAGCCTACTATAATTCACCCCTCCACTTT. Translation: CASSQSGGSAYYNSPLHF.

The genes are TRBV10-2 and TRBJ1-2; 7 nucleotides match TRBD1. CDR3 length: 12 residues. Trimming cost V 6 bases and J 5 bases; bases outside gene matches: 3. Germline values: CDR1 WSHSY, CDR2 SAAADI. CDR3 sequence: CASRKQGYGYTF. DNA of the CDR3: TGCGCCAGCAGAAAACAGGGGTATGGCTACACCTTC.

This clonotype was counted a few times. This rearrangement joins TRBV9 to TRBJ2-3; 11 positions agree with TRBD1. Germline-derived CDR1 and CDR2 are SGDLS and YYNGEE. The CDR3 is 14 residues long. Trimming cost V 7 bases and J 4 bases; bases outside gene matches: 5. The CDR3 DNA reads TGTGCCAGCCGACCGGGACAGGGGGCAGATACGCAGTATTTT. It translates to CASRPGQGADTQYF.

This clonotype was seen a few times. The chain carries TRBV4-1 and TRBJ2-1; 10 bases match TRBD2. The germline gives CDR1 MGHRA, CDR2 YSYEKL. The CDR3 totals 17 residues. The V segment lost 0 bases and the J segment 5 bases; nucleotides outside the gene matches: 7. CDR3 nucleotides: TGCGCCAGCAGCCAAGAGTCGAGCGGGGGGGGACACAATGAGCAGTTCTTC. It specifies CASSQESSGGGHNEQFF.

This clonotype was counted between two and nine times. V usage is TRBV12-3 or TRBV12-4 and J usage is TRBJ2-1, with 7 positions matching TRBD2. CDR3 size: 15 residues. Germline trimming cut 8 bases from V and 0 bases from J; bases unmatched to any gene: 7. DNA for the CDR3: TGTGCCAGCCGCAATCCGGGGGGCTCCTACAATGAGCAGTTCTTC. As protein: CASRNPGGSYNEQFF.

This rearrangement joins TRBV24-1 to TRBJ1-6; D is uncertain. Germline CDR1 reads KGHDR; CDR2 reads SFDVKD. This CDR3 spans 13 amino acids. V gave up 4 bases and J gave up 8 bases, with 8 bases separating them. The CDR3 is CATSEGIDSPLHF. CDR3 DNA: TGTGCCACCAGTGAGGGCATCGATTCACCCCTCCACTTT.

The V gene is TRBV14, the J gene TRBJ2-3; the match to TRBD1 covers 7 bases. Per the germline V gene, CDR1 is SGHDN and CDR2 is FVKESK. This CDR3 comprises 14 residues. With 6 bases clipped from V and 4 bases from J, the junction kept 7 bases outside the gene matches. DNA for the CDR3: TGTGCCAGCAGGAGGACAGGTCGTCCAGATACGCAGTATTTT. It encodes CASRRTGRPDTQYF.

A word on this clonotype: The germline gene is not matched at one end of the junction; a read error may be the cause. The V and J genes are TRBV11-2 and TRBJ2-2; D might be TRBD2 (5 bases). Germline-derived CDR1 and CDR2 are SGHAT and FQNNGV. The CDR3 runs 14 residues. For the CDR3, the DNA is TGTGCCAGCAGCTTAGCGGGAACCTTCGGGGAGCCGTTTTTT. This codes for CASSLAGTFGEPFF.